Each of the 10 T cell receptor beta chains below was sequenced from the same sample in a study of T cell repertoires in cytomegalovirus infection. TCRdb re-called the reads through MiXCR, storing one row per CDR3 protein. Here the sample spans more than 400,000 distinct CDR3 sequences, about a quarter being singletons. Material: PBMCs. These receptors all come from a human donor in good health (CMV status not recorded). Some clones in this sample may be carry-over from other donors' samples.

This clonotype came up once. The chain has TRBV7-8 and TRBJ2-6; TRBD1 aligns across 10 bases. Germline lookup yields CDR1 SGHVS and CDR2 FQNEAQ. The CDR3 covers 15 residues. J gave up 4 bases and V 5 bases, and 2 bases lay outside the gene matches. CDR3 nucleotide sequence: TGTGCCAGCAGCGACAGGGGGCCAGGGGCCAACGTCCTGACTTTC. Amino acid sequence: CASSDRGPGANVLTF.

The gene calls are TRBV27 and TRBJ2-3, with D uncertain. Trimming left V 2 bases short and J 4 bases short, with 13 bases between. CDR1 is MNHEY, CDR2 SMNVEV, per germline (reference sequence). This CDR3 has 15 amino acids. The CDR3 DNA follows: TGTGCCAGCAGTTTAAGGGCGTTAGGGCCAGATACGCAGTATTTT. Its translation: CASSLRALGPDTQYF.

This clonotype was observed a handful of times. V is TRBV7-2 and J is TRBJ2-2, with D perhaps matching TRBD2 (5 bases). This CDR3 has 14 residues. Per germline, CDR1 SGHTA and CDR2 FQGNSA. V lost 3 bases and J 6 bases, leaving 11 bases between the germline ends. The CDR3 loop reads CASSFARRAGELFF. In DNA, the CDR3 is TGTGCCAGCAGCTTCGCTCGGCGGGCCGGGGAGCTGTTTTTT.

This clonotype has only a few counts. The chain combines TRBV20-1 with TRBJ2-2, with D possibly being TRBD2 (6 bases). V lost 6 bases and J lost 6, with 11 bases in between. The CDR3 totals 12 residues. Per germline, CDR1 DFQATT and CDR2 SNEGSKA (reference sequence). The CDR3 here is CSAPREAGELFF. CDR3 nucleotide sequence: TGCAGTGCCCCTAGGGAGGCCGGGGAGCTGTTTTTT.

This chain links TRBV7-2 with TRBJ2-3; TRBD1 matches at 7 bases. Germline V gene lookup returns CDR1 SGHTA and CDR2 FQGNSA. Trimming cost V 3 bases and J 7 bases; bases outside gene matches: 10. The CDR3 totals 15 residues. CDR3 amino acids: CASSFETGTSHTQYF. The CDR3, as DNA: TGTGCCAGCAGCTTTGAGACAGGGACCTCACATACGCAGTATTTT.

This clonotype was seen repeatedly, ten times or more. The chain links TRBV7-9 to TRBJ2-1; a possible D gene is TRBD1 (6 bases). In germline, CDR1 is SEHNR, CDR2 FQNEAQ (reference sequence). This CDR3 contains 17 residues. V gave up 5 bases and J gave up 4 bases, with 21 bases separating them. CDR3 region: CASSQDRWGLRYNEQFF. The CDR3 DNA reads TGTGCCAGCAGCCAAGACAGGTGGGGCTTGCGGTACAATGAGCAGTTCTTC. The entire variable domain, with the rest obtained from reference TRBV7-9 and TRBJ2-1, is as follows: DTGVSQNPRHKITKRGQNVTFRCDPISEHNRLYWYRQTLGQGPEFLTYFQNEAQLEKSRLLSDRFSAERPKGSFSTLEIQRTEQGDSAMYLCASSQDRWGLRYNEQFFGPGTRLTVL.

This chain links TRBV20-1 with TRBJ2-5, with D unresolved. The CDR3 has 13 residues. The germline gives CDR1 DFQATT, CDR2 SNEGSKA (reference sequence). V was cut by 6 bases and J by 5 bases, with 16 bases left in between. The CDR3 reads CSAPVPGTETQYF. For the CDR3, the DNA is TGCAGTGCCCCAGTTCCGGGCACGGAGACCCAGTACTTC.

This clonotype was observed a handful of times. The J gene is TRBJ2-5, the V gene TRBV7-2; TRBD1 agrees at 11 bases. V shed 5 bases and J 1 base; nucleotides not matched to a gene: 12. The CDR3 has 18 amino acids. Per the germline V gene, CDR1 is SGHTA and CDR2 is FQGNSA. CDR3 bases: TGTGCCAGCAGCCGCCGGGACAGGGGGGGCTTCGTCCAAGAGACCCAGTACTTC. Translating gives CASSRRDRGGFVQETQYF.

The chain employs TRBV15 and TRBJ1-1, with D possibly matching TRBD1 (6 bases). Trimming removed 4 bases at V and 1 base at J, with 10 bases between. The CDR3 has 14 residues. Germline values: CDR1 LNHNV, CDR2 YYDKDF (reference sequence). Written as DNA, the CDR3 is TGTGCCACCAGCACTAGGACAGAGAACACTGAAGCTTTCTTT. Its protein product is CATSTRTENTEAFF.

This clonotype was observed many times. V gene TRBV7-6 combines with J gene TRBJ1-1; D remains unclear. The germline V and J ends were trimmed by 5 bases and 3 bases, with 13 bases remaining between them. Looked up from germline, CDR1 is SGHVS and CDR2 is FNYEAQ. This CDR3 is built from 14 residues. CDR3 sequence: CASSPSLGDTEAFF. Written as DNA, the CDR3 is TGTGCCAGCAGCCCCTCACTTGGGGACACTGAAGCTTTCTTT. Full variable domain (outside the CDR3, taken from reference TRBV7-6 and TRBJ1-1): GAGVSQSPRYKVTKRGQDVALRCDPISGHVSLYWYRQALGQGPEFLTYFNYEAQQDKSGLPNDRFSAERPEGSISTLTIQRTEQRDSAMYRCASSPSLGDTEAFFGQGTRLTVV.